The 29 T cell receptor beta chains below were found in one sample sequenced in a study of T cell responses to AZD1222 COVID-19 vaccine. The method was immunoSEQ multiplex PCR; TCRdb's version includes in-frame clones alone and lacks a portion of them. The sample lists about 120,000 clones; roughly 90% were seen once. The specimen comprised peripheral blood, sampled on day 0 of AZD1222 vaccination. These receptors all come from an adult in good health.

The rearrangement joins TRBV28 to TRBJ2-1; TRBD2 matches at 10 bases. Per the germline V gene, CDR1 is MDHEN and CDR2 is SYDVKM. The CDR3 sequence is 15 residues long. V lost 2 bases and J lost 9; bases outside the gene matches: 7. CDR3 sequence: CASSLSGRAYGEQFF. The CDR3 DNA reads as TGTGCCAGCAGTTTAAGCGGGAGGGCCTACGGTGAGCAGTTCTTC.

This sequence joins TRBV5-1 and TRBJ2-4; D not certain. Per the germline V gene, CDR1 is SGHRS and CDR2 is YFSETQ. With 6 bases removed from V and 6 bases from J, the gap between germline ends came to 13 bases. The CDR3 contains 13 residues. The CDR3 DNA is TGCGCCAGCACGGCCCCCCACTTAAACATTCAGTACTTC. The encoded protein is CASTAPHLNIQYF.

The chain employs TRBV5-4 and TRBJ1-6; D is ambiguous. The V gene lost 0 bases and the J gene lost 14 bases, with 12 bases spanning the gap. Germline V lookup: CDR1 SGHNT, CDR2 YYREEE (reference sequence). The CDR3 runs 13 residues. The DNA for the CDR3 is TGTGCCAGCAGCTTGGATGGGATTCGGGCCCTCCACTTT. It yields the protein CASSLDGIRALHF.

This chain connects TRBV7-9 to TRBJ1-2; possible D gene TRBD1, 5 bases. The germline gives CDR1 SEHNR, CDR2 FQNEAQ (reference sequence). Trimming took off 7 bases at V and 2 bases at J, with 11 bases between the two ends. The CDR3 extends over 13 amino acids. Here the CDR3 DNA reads TGTGCCAGCATCTCGGGGACCAACTATGGCTACACCTTC. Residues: CASISGTNYGYTF.

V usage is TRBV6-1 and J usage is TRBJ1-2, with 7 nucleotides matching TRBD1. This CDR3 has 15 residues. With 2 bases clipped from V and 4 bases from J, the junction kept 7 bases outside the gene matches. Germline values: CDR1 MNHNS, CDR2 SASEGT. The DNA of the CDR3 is TGTGCCAGCAGTGAATCGGGGCAGGGGGGCTATGGCTACACCTTC. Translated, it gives CASSESGQGGYGYTF.

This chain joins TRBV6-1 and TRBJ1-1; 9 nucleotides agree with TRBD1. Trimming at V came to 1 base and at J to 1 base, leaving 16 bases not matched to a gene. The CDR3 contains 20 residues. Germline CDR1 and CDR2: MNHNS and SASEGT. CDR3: CASSEGWVSGTGLKNTEAFF. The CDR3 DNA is TGTGCCAGCAGTGAAGGATGGGTTTCAGGGACAGGGCTTAAGAACACTGAAGCTTTCTTT.

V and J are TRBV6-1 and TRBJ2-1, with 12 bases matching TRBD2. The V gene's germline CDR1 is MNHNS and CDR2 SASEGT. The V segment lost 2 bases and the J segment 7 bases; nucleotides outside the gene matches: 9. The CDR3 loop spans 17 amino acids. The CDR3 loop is CASSEYQASGGANEQFF. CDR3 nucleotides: TGTGCCAGCAGTGAATACCAGGCTAGCGGGGGGGCGAATGAGCAGTTCTTC.

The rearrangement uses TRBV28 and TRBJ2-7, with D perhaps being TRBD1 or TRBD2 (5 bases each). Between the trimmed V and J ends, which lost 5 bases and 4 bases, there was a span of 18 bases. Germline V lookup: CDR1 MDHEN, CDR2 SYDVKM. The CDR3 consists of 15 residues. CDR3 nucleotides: TGTGCCAGCAGTCGAATCCGGGACGTAAGATACGAGCAGTACTTC. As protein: CASSRIRDVRYEQYF.

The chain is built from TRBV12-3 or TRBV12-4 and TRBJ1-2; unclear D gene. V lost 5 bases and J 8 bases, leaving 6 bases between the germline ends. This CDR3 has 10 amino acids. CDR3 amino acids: CASSGGGYTF. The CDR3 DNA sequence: TGTGCCAGCAGTGGTGGGGGCTACACCTTC.

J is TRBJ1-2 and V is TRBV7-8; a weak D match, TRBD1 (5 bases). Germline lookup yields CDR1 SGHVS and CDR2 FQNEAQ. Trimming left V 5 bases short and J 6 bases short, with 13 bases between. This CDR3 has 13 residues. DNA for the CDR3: TGTGCCAGCAGCCTACGGACACTGGATGGCTACACCTTC. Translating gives CASSLRTLDGYTF.

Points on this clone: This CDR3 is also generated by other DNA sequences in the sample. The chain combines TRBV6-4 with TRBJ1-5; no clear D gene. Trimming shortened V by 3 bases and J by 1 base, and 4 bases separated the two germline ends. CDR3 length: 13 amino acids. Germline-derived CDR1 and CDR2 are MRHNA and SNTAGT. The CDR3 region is CASSEGSNQPQHF. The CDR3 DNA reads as TGTGCCAGCAGTGAGGGGAGCAATCAGCCCCAGCATTTT.

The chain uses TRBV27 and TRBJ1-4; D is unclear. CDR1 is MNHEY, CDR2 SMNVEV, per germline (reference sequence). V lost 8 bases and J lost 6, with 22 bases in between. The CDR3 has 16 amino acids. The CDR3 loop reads CASASRYRSLDEKLFF. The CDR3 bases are TGTGCCAGCGCCTCCAGATACCGAAGTCTTGATGAAAAACTGTTTTTT.

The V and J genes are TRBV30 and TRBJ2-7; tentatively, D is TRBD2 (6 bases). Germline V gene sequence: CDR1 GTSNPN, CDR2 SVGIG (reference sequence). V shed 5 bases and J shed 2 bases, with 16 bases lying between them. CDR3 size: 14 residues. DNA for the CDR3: TGTGCCTGGGCAAAGTCCGGGGGAACCTACGAGCAGTACTTC. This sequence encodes CAWAKSGGTYEQYF.

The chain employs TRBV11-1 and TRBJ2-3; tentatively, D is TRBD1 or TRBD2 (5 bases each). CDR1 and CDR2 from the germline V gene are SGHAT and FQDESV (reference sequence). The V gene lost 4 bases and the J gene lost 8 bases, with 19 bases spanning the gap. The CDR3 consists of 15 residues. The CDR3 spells CASSSATGTTGTQYF. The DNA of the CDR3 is TGTGCCAGCAGCTCAGCAACCGGGACCACCGGTACGCAGTATTTT.

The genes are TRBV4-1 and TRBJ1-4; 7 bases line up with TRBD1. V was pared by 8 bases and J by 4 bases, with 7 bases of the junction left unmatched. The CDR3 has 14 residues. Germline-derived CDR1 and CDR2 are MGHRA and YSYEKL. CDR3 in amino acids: CASAQGVDNEKLFF. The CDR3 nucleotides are TGCGCCAGCGCCCAGGGGGTGGATAATGAAAAACTGTTTTTT.

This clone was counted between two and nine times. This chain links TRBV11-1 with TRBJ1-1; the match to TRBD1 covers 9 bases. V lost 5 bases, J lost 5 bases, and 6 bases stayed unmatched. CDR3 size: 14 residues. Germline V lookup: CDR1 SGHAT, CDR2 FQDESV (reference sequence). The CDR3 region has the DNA TGTGCCAGCAGCCCCGGGACAGGGTGGACTGAAGCTTTCTTT. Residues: CASSPGTGWTEAFF.

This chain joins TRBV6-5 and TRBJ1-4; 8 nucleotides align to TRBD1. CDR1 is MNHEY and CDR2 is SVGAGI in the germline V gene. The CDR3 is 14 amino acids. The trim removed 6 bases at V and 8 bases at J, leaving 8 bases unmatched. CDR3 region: CASRTGESGEKLFF. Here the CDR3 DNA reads TGTGCCAGCAGGACAGGGGAGTCCGGGGAAAAACTGTTTTTT.

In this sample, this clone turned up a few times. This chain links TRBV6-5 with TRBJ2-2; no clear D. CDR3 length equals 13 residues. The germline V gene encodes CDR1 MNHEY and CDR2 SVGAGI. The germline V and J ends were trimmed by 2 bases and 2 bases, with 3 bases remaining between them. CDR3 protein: CASSYVNTGELFF. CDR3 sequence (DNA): TGTGCCAGCAGTTACGTAAACACCGGGGAGCTGTTTTTT.

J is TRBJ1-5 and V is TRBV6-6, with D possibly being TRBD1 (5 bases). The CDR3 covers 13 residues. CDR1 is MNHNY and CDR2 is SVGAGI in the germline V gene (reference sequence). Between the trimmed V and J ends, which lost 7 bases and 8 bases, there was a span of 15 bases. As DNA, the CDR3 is TGTGCCAGCACCCGGGACCCTCAGGAGCCCCAGCATTTT. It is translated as CASTRDPQEPQHF.

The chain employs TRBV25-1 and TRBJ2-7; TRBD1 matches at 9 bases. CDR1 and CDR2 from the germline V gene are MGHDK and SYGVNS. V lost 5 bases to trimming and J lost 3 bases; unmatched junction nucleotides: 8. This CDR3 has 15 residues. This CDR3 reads CASSLQTGGLYEQYF. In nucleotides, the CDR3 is TGTGCCAGCAGTTTACAGACAGGGGGGCTCTACGAGCAGTACTTC.

The DNA of the CDR3 is TGTGCCAGCAGTCCAGGGTTTTCCTACGAGCAGTACTTC. Protein product: CASSPGFSYEQYF. The gene calls are TRBV27 and TRBJ2-7, with a possible D match to TRBD1 (5 bases). This CDR3 is built from 13 residues. Per the germline V gene, CDR1 is MNHEY and CDR2 is SMNVEV (reference sequence). V gave up 5 bases and J gave up 1 base, with 9 bases separating them.

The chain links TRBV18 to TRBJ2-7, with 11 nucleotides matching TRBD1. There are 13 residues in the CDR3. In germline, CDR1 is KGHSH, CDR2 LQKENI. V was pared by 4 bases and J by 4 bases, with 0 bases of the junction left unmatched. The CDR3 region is CASSRDRGYEQYF. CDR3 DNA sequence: TGTGCCAGCTCACGGGACAGGGGGTACGAGCAGTACTTC.

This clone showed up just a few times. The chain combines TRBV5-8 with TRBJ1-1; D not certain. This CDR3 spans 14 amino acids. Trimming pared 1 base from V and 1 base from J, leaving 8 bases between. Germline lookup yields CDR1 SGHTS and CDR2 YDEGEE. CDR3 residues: CASSLRRTNTEAFF. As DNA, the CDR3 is TGTGCCAGCAGCTTGCGCAGGACGAACACTGAAGCTTTCTTT.

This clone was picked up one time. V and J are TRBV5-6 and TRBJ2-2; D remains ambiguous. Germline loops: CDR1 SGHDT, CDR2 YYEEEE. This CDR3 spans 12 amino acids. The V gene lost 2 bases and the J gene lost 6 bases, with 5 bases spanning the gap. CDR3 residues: CASSFGSGELFF. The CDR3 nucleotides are TGTGCCAGCAGCTTTGGTTCCGGGGAGCTGTTTTTT.

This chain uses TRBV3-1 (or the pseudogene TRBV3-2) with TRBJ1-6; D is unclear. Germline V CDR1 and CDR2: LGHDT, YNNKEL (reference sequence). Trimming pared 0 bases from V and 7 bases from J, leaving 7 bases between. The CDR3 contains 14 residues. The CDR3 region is CASSQDISNSPLHF. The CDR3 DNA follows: TGTGCCAGCAGCCAAGATATATCCAATTCACCCCTCCACTTT.

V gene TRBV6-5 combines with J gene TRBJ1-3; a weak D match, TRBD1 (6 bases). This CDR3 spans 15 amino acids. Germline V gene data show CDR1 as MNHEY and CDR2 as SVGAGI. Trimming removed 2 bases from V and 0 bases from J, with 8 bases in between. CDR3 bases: TGTGCCAGCAGTTACCAGGGGAGCTCTGGAAACACCATATATTTT. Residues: CASSYQGSSGNTIYF.

CDR3 coding DNA: TGCGCCAGCAGGGGGGCGATAACAATAAAAGGGGTCAACACAGATACGCAGTATTTT. Amino acids: CASRGAITIKGVNTDTQYF. This chain joins TRBV5-1 and TRBJ2-3, with D possibly matching TRBD1 (6 bases). The length of the CDR3 is 19 residues. The V gene lost 5 bases and the J gene lost 2 bases, with 27 bases spanning the gap. Germline V CDR1 and CDR2: SGHRS, YFSETQ.

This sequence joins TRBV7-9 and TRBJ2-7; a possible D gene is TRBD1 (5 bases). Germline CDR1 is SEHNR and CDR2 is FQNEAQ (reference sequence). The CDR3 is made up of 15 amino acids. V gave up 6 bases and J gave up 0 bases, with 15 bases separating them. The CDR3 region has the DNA TGTGCCAGCAGTCCCACAGGAGCCATCTCCTACGAGCAGTACTTC. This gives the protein CASSPTGAISYEQYF.

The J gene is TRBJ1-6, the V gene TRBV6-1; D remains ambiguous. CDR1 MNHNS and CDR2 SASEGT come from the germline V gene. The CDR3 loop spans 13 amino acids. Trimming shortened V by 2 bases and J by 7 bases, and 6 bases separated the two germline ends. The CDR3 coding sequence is TGTGCCAGCAGTGAAATGGAAAATTCACCCCTCCACTTT. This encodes CASSEMENSPLHF.